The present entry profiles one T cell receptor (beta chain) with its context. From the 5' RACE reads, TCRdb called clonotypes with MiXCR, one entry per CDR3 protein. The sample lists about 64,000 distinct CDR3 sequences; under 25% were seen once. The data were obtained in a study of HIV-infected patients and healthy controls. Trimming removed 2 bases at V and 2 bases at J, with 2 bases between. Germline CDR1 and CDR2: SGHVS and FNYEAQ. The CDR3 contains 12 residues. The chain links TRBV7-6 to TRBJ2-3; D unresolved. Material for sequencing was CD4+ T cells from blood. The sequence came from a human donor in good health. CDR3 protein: CASSLPTDTQYF. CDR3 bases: TGTGCCAGCAGCTTACCCACAGATACGCAGTATTTT.